The present T cell receptor (beta chain) was sequenced within a study of metastatic and nonmetastatic thyroid tumors. Study in general: Comparative analysis of repertoires was undertaken across blood and tumor or nodule tissue obtained from malignant and benign thyroid patients.

This clone ranks as medium-sized (0.01 to 0.1%). Its antigen is as yet unknown. Germline V lookup: CDR1 SGHTA, CDR2 FQGNSA. V lost 6 bases, J lost 10 bases, and 16 bases lay in between. This CDR3 has 13 residues. The authors' processing: The distant-metastasis classifier for papillary thyroid cancer was built from CDR3 differences across clinicopathological groups. With MiXCR, TCRdb reprocessed the PCR reads. What appears here as the V and J calls and clone size reflects TCRdb's work, not the paper's. The sample holds approximately 15,000 clones, roughly a fifth seen once. Thyroid surgery had not been preceded by any treatment in any patient. Study-level findings and limits: Versus benign nodules, malignant thyroid tumors reportedly had significantly higher TCR beta diversity, in blood and tumor.

The rearrangement links TRBV7-2 to TRBJ2-1; D is perhaps TRBD1 (5 bases). The source material was blood. The sequence came from a female donor with papillary thyroid cancer or a benign thyroid nodule (not recorded which). Some clones in this sample may be carry-over from other donors' samples. The CDR3 loop is CASRTEGAGEQFF. The DNA of the CDR3 is TGTGCCAGCAGGACAGAAGGAGCTGGCGAGCAGTTCTTC.